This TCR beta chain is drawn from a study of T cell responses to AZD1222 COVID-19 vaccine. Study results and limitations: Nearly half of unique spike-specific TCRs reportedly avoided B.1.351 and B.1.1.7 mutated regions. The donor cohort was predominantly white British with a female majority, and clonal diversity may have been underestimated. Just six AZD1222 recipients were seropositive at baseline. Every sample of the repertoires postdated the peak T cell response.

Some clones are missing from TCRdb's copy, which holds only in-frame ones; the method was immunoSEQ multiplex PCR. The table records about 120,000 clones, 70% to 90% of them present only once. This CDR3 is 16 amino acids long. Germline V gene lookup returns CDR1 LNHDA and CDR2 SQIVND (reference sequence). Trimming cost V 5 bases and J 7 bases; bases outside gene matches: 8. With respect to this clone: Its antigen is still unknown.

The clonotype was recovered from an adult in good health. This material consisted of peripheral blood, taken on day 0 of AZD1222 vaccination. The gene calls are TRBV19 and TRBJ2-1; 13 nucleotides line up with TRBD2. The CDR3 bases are TGTGCCAGTAGTGAGCTGACTAGCGGGAGGAAGAATGAGCAGTTCTTC. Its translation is CASSELTSGRKNEQFF. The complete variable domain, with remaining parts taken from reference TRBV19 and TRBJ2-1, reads DGGITQSPKYLFRKEGQNVTLSCEQNLNHDAMYWYRQDPGQGLRLIYYSQIVNDFQKGDIAEGYSVSREKKESFPLTVTSAQKNPTAFYLCASSELTSGRKNEQFFGPGTRLTVL.